The 4 T cell receptor beta chains listed next were all sequenced from one sample in a study of T cells in localized non-small cell lung cancer. The table came from immunoSEQ multiplex PCR; TCRdb's copy has only in-frame clones and leaves some out. The sample has about 62,000 clones, 80% to 90% seen once; the top ten hold 4.7%. The source material was PBMCs, sampled before any cancer treatment. All receptors come from a man between 35 and 75 years old with stage II lung adenocarcinoma.

V usage is TRBV6-5 and J usage is TRBJ2-7; D not certain. CDR1 MNHEY and CDR2 SVGAGI come from the germline V gene. The CDR3 extends over 14 amino acids. The V gene lost 1 base and the J gene lost 0 bases, with 7 bases spanning the gap. CDR3 sequence: CASSYFRSSYEQYF. The CDR3 nucleotides read TGTGCCAGCAGTTACTTCCGCAGCTCCTACGAGCAGTACTTC.

This chain links TRBV6-5 with TRBJ2-3; 14 bases are shared with TRBD2. The V gene's germline CDR1 is MNHEY and CDR2 SVGAGI. The trim removed 5 bases at V and 6 bases at J, leaving 4 bases unmatched. The CDR3 is made up of 15 amino acids. CDR3 DNA sequence: TGTGCCAGCAGTCCGAGGACTAGCGGGAGGGATACGCAGTATTTT. It codes for CASSPRTSGRDTQYF.

V gene TRBV11-2 combines with J gene TRBJ2-3; 8 nucleotides match TRBD1. Trimming removed 4 bases from V and 9 bases from J; junction bases left unmatched: 12. CDR1 is SGHAT and CDR2 is FQNNGV in the germline V gene. The CDR3 runs 15 residues. Here the CDR3 reads CASSSGQETGDTQYF. The CDR3 nucleotides read TGTGCCAGCAGCTCTGGGCAGGAGACAGGGGACACGCAGTATTTT.

V and J are TRBV11-2 and TRBJ2-7; D unresolved. This CDR3 region has 14 residues. Trimming left V 0 bases short and J 5 bases short, with 11 bases between. The germline gives CDR1 SGHAT, CDR2 FQNNGV. The CDR3 reads CASSLDQVAHEQYF. The CDR3, as DNA: TGTGCCAGCAGCTTAGATCAAGTGGCCCACGAGCAGTACTTC. The full variable domain, with the rest looked up from reference TRBV11-2 and TRBJ2-7, is EAGVAQSPRYKIIEKRQSVAFWCNPISGHATLYWYQQILGQGPKLLIQFQNNGVVDDSQLPKDRFSAERLKGVDSTLKIQPAKLEDSAVYLCASSLDQVAHEQYFGPGTRLTVT.